These 10 T cell receptor beta chains were sequenced from one sample in a study of T-cell memory formation after mild COVID-19. TCRdb fed the 5' RACE reads into MiXCR, producing one record per CDR3 protein. The top ten hold around 8.7% of the sample, which has roughly 410,000 distinct CDR3 sequences, approximately 24% seen once. The sample comprised PBMCs or a T cell subset sorted from them (not recorded which). These TCRs come from an adult woman who had mild COVID-19 (a few samples of this study predate the infection). Cell type and time point are not known.

CDR3 amino acids: CASSQGLETQYF. The CDR3 DNA follows: TGTGCCAGCAGCCAAGGGTTGGAGACCCAGTACTTC. The J gene is TRBJ2-5, the V gene TRBV14; no firm D call. This CDR3 region has 12 residues. Germline CDR1 and CDR2: SGHDN and FVKESK. V was pared by 1 base and J by 5 bases, with 5 bases between. Filled out from reference TRBV14 and TRBJ2-5, the complete variable domain reads EAGVTQFPSHSVIEKGQTVTLRCDPISGHDNLYWYRRVMGKEIKFLLHFVKESKQDESGMPNNRFLAERTGGTYSTLKVQPAELEDSGVYFCASSQGLETQYFGPGTRLLVL.

This clonotype occurred many times. V and J are TRBV20-1 and TRBJ2-5; TRBD1 might be the D (5 bases). Germline V CDR1 and CDR2: DFQATT, SNEGSKA (reference sequence). V shed 6 bases and J shed 6 bases, with 20 bases lying between them. The CDR3 is made up of 14 amino acids. The CDR3 DNA reads as TGCAGTGCCCCCAGGGCACCCGGCCTACAGACCCAGTACTTC. Its translation is CSAPRAPGLQTQYF.

The chain couples TRBV4-1 to TRBJ2-1; 7 positions match TRBD2. The germline gives CDR1 MGHRA, CDR2 YSYEKL. V trimming: 0 bases; J trimming: 5 bases; junction bases outside the gene matches: 4. The CDR3 totals 15 residues. As DNA, the CDR3 is TGCGCCAGCAGCCAAGAAAGCGGGGTGGACAATGAGCAGTTCTTC. Its protein is CASSQESGVDNEQFF.

The V call is TRBV15, the J call TRBJ2-7; TRBD2 matches at 12 bases. Germline CDR1 LNHNV, CDR2 YYDKDF (reference sequence). The CDR3 length is 15 residues. V lost 2 bases, J lost 4 bases, and 3 bases stayed unmatched. The CDR3 loop reads CATSRPGTSGYEQYF. As DNA, the CDR3 is TGTGCCACCAGCAGACCCGGGACTAGCGGGTACGAGCAGTACTTC. Filled out from reference TRBV15 and TRBJ2-7, the complete variable domain reads DAMVIQNPRYQVTQFGKPVTLSCSQTLNHNVMYWYQQKSSQAPKLLFHYYDKDFNNEADTPDNFQSRRPNTSFCFLDIRSPGLGDTAMYLCATSRPGTSGYEQYFGPGTRLTVT.

The V gene is TRBV19, the J gene TRBJ2-5; the match to TRBD1 covers 10 bases. The V and J ends lost 1 base and 4 bases, in that order; junction bases with no gene match: 6. The CDR3 loop spans 16 amino acids. Germline CDR1 is LNHDA and CDR2 is SQIVND (reference sequence). The chain's CDR3 is CASSIGKTGGGETQYF. DNA for the CDR3: TGTGCCAGTAGTATAGGGAAGACAGGGGGCGGAGAGACCCAGTACTTC.

The CDR3 is CASSLGVGPVGEKLFF. CDR3 DNA: TGTGCCAGCAGCTTAGGTGTTGGACCCGTTGGGGAAAAACTGTTTTTT. V gene TRBV7-2 combines with J gene TRBJ1-4; D is undetermined. Trimming removed 1 base at V and 8 bases at J, with 17 bases between. The CDR3 contains 16 residues. Germline-derived CDR1 and CDR2 are SGHTA and FQGNSA.

This clonotype came up a few times. The rearrangement links TRBV7-9 to TRBJ1-4; unclear D gene. Germline-derived CDR1 and CDR2 are SEHNR and FQNEAQ (reference sequence). V lost 5 bases, J lost 7 bases, and 11 bases lay in between. The CDR3 has 13 amino acids. The CDR3 DNA is TGTGCCAGCAGCCCGGGGAGAAGTGAAAAACTGTTTTTT. This translates into CASSPGRSEKLFF.

The chain has TRBV10-3 and TRBJ2-7; perhaps TRBD1 as D (5 bases). The germline gives CDR1 ENHRY, CDR2 SYGVKD. This CDR3 contains 14 residues. V dropped 3 bases and J dropped 4 bases, with 13 bases sitting between them. This chain's CDR3 is CAISEGQGLYEQYF. The DNA of the CDR3 is TGTGCCATCAGTGAAGGCCAGGGCCTATACGAGCAGTACTTC.

The chain employs TRBV12-3 or TRBV12-4 and TRBJ2-5; TRBD2 aligns across 14 bases. The CDR3 has 17 residues. Trimming cost V 8 bases and J 6 bases; bases outside gene matches: 14. This chain's CDR3 is CASETSGRGAALKTQYF. CDR3 nucleotide sequence: TGTGCCAGCGAGACTAGCGGGAGGGGGGCCGCGTTGAAGACCCAGTACTTC.

This clonotype was seen a few times. V usage is TRBV12-3 or TRBV12-4 and J usage is TRBJ2-5; D could derive from TRBD1 or TRBD2 (5 bases each). The germline V and J ends were trimmed by 3 bases and 1 base, with 21 bases remaining between them. The CDR3 sequence is 18 residues long. This chain's CDR3 is CASSFQGARGFLQETQYF. The CDR3 coding sequence is TGTGCCAGCAGTTTCCAGGGAGCCAGAGGGTTTCTCCAAGAGACCCAGTACTTC.